Listed below are T cell receptor beta chains from one sample, sequenced in a study of T cells in Graves' hyperthyroidism and ophthalmopathy. TCRdb processed the multiplex PCR reads anew with MiXCR; each CDR3 protein has one entry. The sample has hundreds of thousands of distinct CDR3 sequences; 22% are singletons. The sequenced sample consisted of blood. Every receptor here comes from a man in his thirties or forties with Graves' ophthalmopathy. The CDR3 runs from the conserved cysteine through the conserved F or W. Each record gives: clone size, V gene, D gene, J gene, CDR3 protein, CDR3 DNA. The D gene is left open where the match is weak. Clone size is not always given. Where it is, it says once, few, many or a class for expanded clones.

>few|TRBV6-1|.|TRBJ2-5
CASSSSAKTQYF
TGTGCCAGCAGCTCCTCGGCGAAGACCCAGTACTTC
>.|TRBV11-3|TRBD1|TRBJ2-7
CASNVGTGIYEQYF
TGTGCCAGCAACGTCGGGACAGGGATCTACGAGCAGTACTTC
>few|TRBV28|TRBD1|TRBJ2-5
CASSTVHNRGRGYF
TGTGCCAGCAGTACAGTCCATAACAGGGGGCGAGGGTACTTC
>.|TRBV6-1|.|TRBJ1-2
CASSRGGKSYGYTF
TGTGCCAGCAGCCGGGGGGGGAAAAGCTATGGCTACACCTTC
>few|TRBV28|TRBD1|TRBJ2-6
CASSSYSTGAGANVLTF
TGTGCCAGCAGTAGCTACTCAACAGGGGCTGGGGCCAACGTCCTGACTTTC
>many|TRBV11-2|.|TRBJ1-5
CASSTGSGQPQHF
TGTGCCAGCAGTACAGGCTCGGGTCAGCCCCAGCATTTT
>many|TRBV2|.|TRBJ2-5
CASRENQETQYF
TGTGCCAGCAGGGAGAATCAAGAGACCCAGTACTTC
>few|TRBV20-1|.|TRBJ2-1
CSARVLRLAYNNEQFF
TGCAGTGCTAGAGTCTTACGTCTAGCGTACAACAATGAGCAGTTCTTC
>.|TRBV28|.|TRBJ1-6
CASSSPEGSYNSPLHF
TGTGCCAGCAGCTCACCCGAGGGCTCCTATAATTCACCCCTCCACTTT
>few|TRBV5-8|.|TRBJ2-1
CASAPMAGNEQFF
TGTGCCAGCGCGCCCATGGCGGGAAATGAGCAGTTCTTC
>.|TRBV25-1|.|TRBJ2-3
CASSDLGLGIEDTQYF
TGTGCCAGCAGTGACCTCGGACTCGGAATTGAAGATACGCAGTATTTT
>many|TRBV14|.|TRBJ2-1
CASSQVRARSGEQFF
TGTGCCAGCAGCCAAGTGCGGGCCCGGAGCGGAGAGCAGTTCTTC
>many|TRBV5-5|TRBD1|TRBJ1-1
CASSLARDRGSYTEAFF
TGTGCCAGCAGCTTGGCGAGGGACAGGGGGAGTTACACTGAAGCTTTCTTT
>many|TRBV20-1|.|TRBJ2-1
CSASRDIGNNEQFF
TGCAGTGCTAGCCGGGACATTGGCAACAATGAGCAGTTCTTC